The text below deals with one T cell receptor beta chain. This clonotype was detected a few times. Its antigen remains unidentified. Per-base qualities were not stored, and no clone one base away is much larger. Systemically healthy Caucasian individuals from Russia, 39 in total and aged roughly 6 to 100 years, were included as donors. Approximately 9.7 milliliters of peripheral blood were drawn from each donor into EDTA-treated Vacutainer tubes. PBMCs were isolated by Ficoll-Paque density-gradient centrifugation, with at least 6 million obtained per sample. Total RNA, at least 6 micrograms per sample, was extracted from PBMCs with Trizol reagent. For every donor, flow cytometry on a PBMC aliquot measured the percentage of naive CD45RAhigh/CD27high T cells. Libraries came from 5' RACE. The sequencer was an Illumina HiSeq 2500. A second PCR of roughly 7 to 11 cycles was performed with a sample-barcoded 5' primer and a J-beta primer mix. A template-switch 5' adaptor carrying 12 random nucleotides introduced a unique molecular identifier onto each TCR beta cDNA molecule. Each sample yielded at least 2.5 million CDR3-containing paired-end reads. The Mint cDNA synthesis kit, primed by a TRBC-specific oligonucleotide, was used to synthesize first-strand cDNA from all RNA. Following uracil-DNA glycosylase treatment, a first 18-cycle PCR with universal primers M1SS and BC2_uni_R was performed on all cDNA. The authors' pipeline ran thus. For normalization, 1 million high-quality reads were randomly selected from each sample, with every read carrying a distinct molecular identifier. Reads with shared molecular identifiers were discarded instead of being binned into consensus sequences. MiTCR, with a Q25 quality threshold and the strictest error-elimination algorithm, was used for CDR3 identification, clonotype clustering and error correction. Lower-bound total TCR beta diversity was estimated with a nonparametric unseen species model using Euler transformation. The raw public data were reprocessed by TCRdb itself: fastp quality trimming at Q25, MiXCR clonotype calling, in-frame beta chains only. Records with the same CDR3 protein are collapsed into one entry carrying the most frequent genes and DNA. TCRdb's processing, not the authors' own work, is the source of the V and J calls. The sample contains 1.5 million to 2 million distinct CDR3 sequences, roughly 50% of them found a single time. The ten top clones hold over 2% of the sample.

This sample was taken from a study of blood T cells in healthy people across ages (dated by TCRdb to about 2015). In terms of the full investigation: In model experiments, roughly one uniquely barcoded TCR beta cDNA molecule per two T cells was captured by template switching. Using deep sequencing normalized with unique cDNA molecular identifiers, the study measured how TCR beta repertoire diversity changes with age. The donors were split into four age groups: young (average approximately 16 years), middle-aged (39), aged (approximately 60) and long-lived (over 75). To avoid experimental bias, donors of different ages were spread randomly across the sequencing lanes. Two additional independent replicas of 1 million unique cDNA reads from the same blood draw were analyzed for two donors (one aged 18 to 30 and one aged 80 or older).

Cut back by 2 bases and 1 base, the V and J ends lie 9 bases apart. Measured from the cysteine to the phenylalanine, the CDR3 is 14 residues long. Only the CDR3 part of the read is kept: 42 bases, read in frame from the first base. Looking up the germline V gene yields CDR1 MNHNS and CDR2 SASEGT. Beyond this particular receptor, the publication reports: As age increased, observed TCR beta diversity per million T cells dropped in a roughly linear way, and a significant reduction was already evident by age about 36. A strong correlation was found between observed TCR beta diversity and the percentage of naive T cells measured by flow cytometry. Estimates of total diversity based on one million sequenced T cells were regarded as lower bounds and as underestimates. Because the CMV infection status of the donors was unknown, age-related changes in expanded clonotypes may potentially have been confounded. Compared with the aged group, more naive CD4+ T cells, fewer expanded clones and increased TCR diversity were shown by the long-lived group, suggesting age selection. Bulk unsorted PBMC profiling prevented conclusive comparison of naive and antigen-experienced compartments.

The sequencing input was blood. Recombination connected TRBV6-1 to TRBJ2-7, with no reliable assignment of the D segment. The TCR was taken from a woman in her forties in good health. The sequenced DNA is TGTGCCAGCAGTGAAATATACACTTCCTACGAGCAGTACTTC. Translation gives CASSEIYTSYEQYF.